The source of this TCR beta chain is a study of blood T cell repertoires in COVID-19. About the study: The samples span acute and convalescent COVID-19 from the United States, Italy and Spain. T cells, B-cell-depleted T cells, or PBMCs supplied cDNA or gDNA.

The CDR3 extends over 11 amino acids. The germline CDR1 and CDR2 sequences are SGHKS and YYEKEE (reference sequence). Trimming pared 4 bases from V and 7 bases from J, leaving 8 bases between. Original handling: It was from reference gene primer amplification that nucleated cell counts were estimated. TCRdb keeps only in-frame clones here, not all; method: immunoSEQ multiplex PCR. V and J calls plus clone size are reproduced from that table; the DNA served to infer D and trimming. The sample lists approximately 220,000 clones; about 80% were seen once. The chain joins TRBV5-5 to TRBJ1-1; D unclear. The specimen sequenced was peripheral blood. This clonotype was sampled from a woman aged 55 to 70 with acute or convalescent COVID-19. The CDR3 loop reads CASSAHGEAFF. The DNA of the CDR3 is TGTGCCAGCAGCGCCCACGGTGAAGCTTTCTTT.